This T cell receptor (beta chain) was identified during a study of blood T cell repertoires in COVID-19. Study-wide context: Donors in the United States, Italy and Spain gave samples during acute or convalescent COVID-19. In each case, the material was cDNA or gDNA derived from T cells, B-cell-depleted T cells, or PBMCs.

Germline values: CDR1 LNHDA, CDR2 SQIVND (reference sequence). Unmatched junction bases numbered 10, after V lost 7 bases and J lost 8 bases. The CDR3 spans 14 residues. Measured with immunoSEQ multiplex PCR; TCRdb has only the in-frame clones, and not every one. The sample includes 45,000 to 65,000 clones, 85% to 95% seen only once; the top ten take about 8.9%. The clonotype was recovered from an elderly woman with acute or convalescent COVID-19. Sequenced: peripheral blood. This chain joins TRBV19 and TRBJ2-1, with 8 bases matching TRBD2. CDR3 residues: CASIDSAGVHEQFF. As DNA, the CDR3 is TGTGCCAGTATTGATTCAGCGGGAGTCCATGAGCAGTTCTTC.